A selection of T cell receptor beta chains follows, all from one sample in a study of control samples from healthy donors and cancer patients. Sequencing used immunoSEQ multiplex PCR; TCRdb keeps in-frame clones, though not all of them. This sample carries fewer than 95,000 clones, about 84% of them seen once, and the ten largest clones take 2.1%. The sequencing input was blood. The receptors were sampled from a woman aged 40 to 55 in good health. Each CDR3 is given with its conserved first and last residue. Size is omitted from some rows. Given values are once, few, many or a class for expanded clones.

v_call	clone_size	cdr3_length	j_call	cdr3_aa
TRBV5-8	NA	16	TRBJ2-1	CASSRLTSGGMNEQFF
TRBV4-1	NA	14	TRBJ2-7	CASSQEGSPYEQYF
TRBV30	NA	14	TRBJ2-5	CAWVGRGNQETQYF
TRBV19	once	14	TRBJ1-1	CASSPGLGSTEAFF
TRBV9	NA	15	TRBJ2-2	CASSPLASNTGELFF
TRBV4-3	few	14	TRBJ2-7	CASSQDGPSYEQYF
TRBV27	NA	16	TRBJ1-2	CASSFSQATIGYGYTF
TRBV9	NA	15	TRBJ1-1	CASSPPSGTGAQAFF
TRBV2	NA	13	TRBJ1-2	CASSAGGAIDYTF
TRBV6-2/TRBV6-3	NA	17	TRBJ2-2	CASSYDPGSLRAGELFF
TRBV5-8	NA	11	TRBJ1-5	CASSGNQPQHF
TRBV27	NA	14	TRBJ2-3	CASSQRGRADTQYF
TRBV4-3	NA	16	TRBJ2-3	CASSQDESLAADTQYF
TRBV12-5	NA	14	TRBJ1-3	CASGLMTVRNTIYF
TRBV4-3	NA	14	TRBJ1-1	CASSHTGGSTEAFF
TRBV30	NA	15	TRBJ1-4	CAWGPGQGEGEKLFF
TRBV5-1	NA	14	TRBJ1-4	CASSSDGYNEKLFF
TRBV19	few	13	TRBJ1-1	CASSITVNTEAFF
TRBV6-6	NA	11	TRBJ1-2	CASSYGEGYTF
TRBV6-2/TRBV6-3	NA	12	TRBJ2-4	CASSYSGNIQYF
TRBV4-1	few	16	TRBJ2-7	CASSQVTSGVDYEQYF
TRBV19	NA	16	TRBJ1-2	CASRPDEGGVNYGYTF
TRBV23-1	NA	12	TRBJ2-2	CASSRAFGELFF
TRBV4-3	NA	13	TRBJ2-7	CASSQDGGYEQYF